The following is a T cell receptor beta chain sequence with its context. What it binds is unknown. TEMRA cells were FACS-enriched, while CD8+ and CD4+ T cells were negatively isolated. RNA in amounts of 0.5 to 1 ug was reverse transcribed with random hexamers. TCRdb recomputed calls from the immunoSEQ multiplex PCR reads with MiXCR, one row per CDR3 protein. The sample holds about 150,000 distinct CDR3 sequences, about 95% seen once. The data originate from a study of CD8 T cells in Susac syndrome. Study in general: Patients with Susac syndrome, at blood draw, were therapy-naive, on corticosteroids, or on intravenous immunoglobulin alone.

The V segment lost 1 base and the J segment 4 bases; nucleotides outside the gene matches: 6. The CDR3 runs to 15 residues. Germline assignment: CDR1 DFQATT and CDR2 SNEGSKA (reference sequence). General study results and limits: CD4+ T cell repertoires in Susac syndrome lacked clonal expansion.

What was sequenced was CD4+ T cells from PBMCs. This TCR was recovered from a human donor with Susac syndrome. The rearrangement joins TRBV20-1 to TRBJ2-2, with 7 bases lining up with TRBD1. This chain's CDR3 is CSARVKGASTGELFF. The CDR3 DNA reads TGCAGTGCTAGAGTAAAGGGGGCTAGCACCGGGGAGCTGTTTTTT.